This entry concerns a single TCR beta chain. Just one base apart from a much larger clone, this may be a read error. The data belong to a study of T cells in Graves' hyperthyroidism and ophthalmopathy. The germline gives CDR1 MDHEN, CDR2 SYDVKM. The CDR3 totals 14 residues. TCR beta CDR3 sequences were amplified from RNA transcripts. HTBI primers drove first-round RT-PCR of the TCR CDR3. A single record per CDR3 protein comes from TCRdb applying MiXCR to the multiplex PCR reads. This table has 350,000 to 400,000 distinct CDR3 sequences, roughly 14% appearing once. Source material: blood. The chain links TRBV28 to TRBJ1-6; 9 bases are shared with TRBD1. The source of this sequence is a woman between 55 and 75 years old with Graves' hyperthyroidism. Here the CDR3 DNA reads TGTGCCAGCAGGAACACAGGGGGCGCTTCACCCCCCCACTTT. Its translation is CASRNTGGASPPHF.